The 11 T cell receptor beta chains below all came from one sample that was sequenced in a study of cytomegalovirus exposure and HLA in healthy donors. The PCR contained 60 Vbeta and 13 Jbeta primers. Libraries were prepared by immunoSEQ multiplex PCR; TCRdb keeps only in-frame clonotypes and omits some of them. Of 130,000 or so clones listed, more than 60% are singletons. Sample: PBMCs. The receptors stem from a man between 18 and 35 years old in good health and CMV-seronegative.

This chain connects TRBV27 to TRBJ2-6; 10 bases are a match to TRBD1. Per germline, CDR1 MNHEY and CDR2 SMNVEV (reference sequence). CDR3 length equals 19 residues. The trim removed 3 bases at V and 1 base at J, leaving 9 bases unmatched. The chain's CDR3 is CASSFAYRDRGSGANVLTF. The CDR3 DNA follows: TGTGCCAGCAGTTTTGCGTACCGGGACAGGGGTTCTGGGGCCAACGTCCTGACTTTC.

This clone has only a few counts. The chain combines TRBV19 with TRBJ1-3, with TRBD1 matching over 7 bases. With 3 bases clipped from V and 0 bases from J, the junction kept 5 bases outside the gene matches. There are 16 residues in the CDR3. The germline V gene encodes CDR1 LNHDA and CDR2 SQIVND (reference sequence). CDR3 coding DNA: TGTGCCAGTAGTATCCCAGGGGGTTCCTCTGGAAACACCATATATTTT. Translating it yields CASSIPGGSSGNTIYF. Drawing the rest from reference TRBV19 and TRBJ1-3, the complete variable domain is DGGITQSPKYLFRKEGQNVTLSCEQNLNHDAMYWYRQDPGQGLRLIYYSQIVNDFQKGDIAEGYSVSREKKESFPLTVTSAQKNPTAFYLCASSIPGGSSGNTIYFGEGSWLTVV.

J is TRBJ1-6 and V is TRBV27, with 7 bases that match TRBD1. V lost 6 bases, J lost 7 bases, and 9 bases stayed unmatched. Germline V gene lookup returns CDR1 MNHEY and CDR2 SMNVEV (reference sequence). The CDR3 loop spans 15 amino acids. CDR3 nucleotide sequence: TGTGCCAGCAGGACAGGGACTGGTGGGAATTCACCCCTCCACTTT. Its protein is CASRTGTGGNSPLHF.

The chain uses TRBV5-1 and TRBJ2-5; 7 nucleotides agree with TRBD2. J gave up 5 bases and V 0 bases, and 4 bases lay outside the gene matches. The V gene's germline CDR1 is SGHRS and CDR2 YFSETQ. The CDR3 has 14 amino acids. CDR3 region: CASSLAGLVETQYF. The CDR3 coding sequence is TGCGCCAGCAGCTTGGCCGGACTAGTTGAGACCCAGTACTTC.

The chain is built from TRBV19 and TRBJ1-2; D call uncertain. The CDR3 contains 12 residues. The germline V and J ends were trimmed by 5 bases and 6 bases, with 10 bases remaining between them. CDR1 LNHDA and CDR2 SQIVND come from the germline V gene (reference sequence). The CDR3 reads CASSARVDGYTF. CDR3 coding DNA: TGTGCCAGTAGTGCTCGGGTTGATGGCTACACCTTC. The whole variable domain, remainder taken from reference TRBV19 and TRBJ1-2, is DGGITQSPKYLFRKEGQNVTLSCEQNLNHDAMYWYRQDPGQGLRLIYYSQIVNDFQKGDIAEGYSVSREKKESFPLTVTSAQKNPTAFYLCASSARVDGYTFGSGTRLTVV.

The chain links TRBV2 to TRBJ2-7; weak D call: TRBD2 (5 bases). CDR3 length: 13 amino acids. V was clipped by 6 bases and J by 7 bases, with 16 bases between them. Germline V gene sequence: CDR1 SNHLY, CDR2 FYNNEI. Here the CDR3 reads CASSPSPSGEQYF. CDR3 bases: TGTGCCAGCAGCCCCTCCCCATCGGGAGAGCAGTACTTC.

A single count supports this clone. The rearrangement joins TRBV6-5 to TRBJ2-5; tentatively, D is TRBD1 (6 bases). With the DNA end fitting TRBJ2-7 better, the J assignment may be wrong. The CDR3 extends over 14 amino acids. CDR1 MNHEY and CDR2 SVGAGI come from the germline V gene. DNA of the CDR3: TGTGCCAGCAGCAGGACAGCTCCACCCTACGAGCAGTACTTC. Protein: CASSRTAPPYEQYF.

As concerns this clone: A junction end diverges from the germline sequence, so it may reflect a read error. V is TRBV4-1 and J is TRBJ2-7; the D gene is possibly TRBD2 (5 bases). CDR1 is MGHRA, CDR2 YSYEKL, per germline. The CDR3 sequence is 10 residues long. The CDR3: CASSQADSDF. The CDR3 bases are TGCGCCAGCAGCCAGGCGGACTCTGACTTC.

J is TRBJ1-5 and V is TRBV7-2, with a weak D call TRBD1 (6 bases). This CDR3 has 12 residues. CDR1 is SGHTA, CDR2 FQGNSA, per germline. V was pared by 5 bases and J by 7 bases, with 9 bases between. As DNA, the CDR3 is TGTGCCAGCAGCAAACAGGGACAGCCCCAGCATTTT. Residues: CASSKQGQPQHF.

This clone was seen a handful of times. The gene calls are TRBV7-6 and TRBJ2-5; possible D gene TRBD2, 6 bases. This CDR3 has 15 residues. V was clipped by 6 bases and J by 4 bases, with 18 bases between them. Germline loops: CDR1 SGHVS, CDR2 FNYEAQ. CDR3 protein: CASSYLGRAGETQYF. The CDR3 bases are TGTGCCAGCAGTTACTTGGGGCGAGCGGGAGAGACCCAGTACTTC.

The chain employs TRBV4-2 and TRBJ1-1, with TRBD1 identical over 7 bases. The germline gives CDR1 LGHNA, CDR2 YNFKEQ. V lost 7 bases and J lost 4; bases outside the gene matches: 21. The CDR3 is 18 residues long. The CDR3 loop reads CASTSRATTGSTGTEAFF. CDR3 nucleotides: TGTGCCAGCACCTCAAGGGCCACGACAGGGTCGACTGGCACTGAAGCTTTCTTT.